Each of the 13 T cell receptor beta chains below was sequenced from the same sample in a study of blood T cell repertoires in COVID-19. This table comes from immunoSEQ multiplex PCR, and its TCRdb copy is limited to in-frame clones, with some not included. The sample includes around 250,000 clones, about 86% seen only once; the top ten take 5.5% to 6.5%. Specimen: peripheral blood. These receptors were obtained from a man aged 55 to 69 with acute or convalescent COVID-19.

The chain uses TRBV13 and TRBJ2-3; 8 nucleotides agree with TRBD2. The V and J ends lost 0 bases and 0 bases, in that order; junction bases with no gene match: 2. From germline, CDR1 is PRHDT and CDR2 FYEKMQ (reference sequence). This CDR3 spans 16 amino acids. The CDR3 region is CASSLGTSASTDTQYF. The CDR3 coding sequence is TGTGCCAGCAGCTTAGGGACTAGCGCAAGCACAGATACGCAGTATTTT.

V and J are TRBV28 and TRBJ2-1, with a weak D call TRBD2 (6 bases). V lost 5 bases, J lost 4 bases, and 18 bases lay in between. The CDR3 contains 16 residues. Looked up from germline, CDR1 is MDHEN and CDR2 is SYDVKM. The CDR3 nucleotides are TGTGCCAGCAGTACCTCGGCGTTAGCGGCATACAATGAGCAGTTCTTC. Translated: CASSTSALAAYNEQFF.

The chain uses TRBV2 and TRBJ2-7; tentatively, D is TRBD1 (6 bases). V was shortened by 2 bases and J by 6 bases, with 11 bases between the two germline ends. The length of the CDR3 is 13 residues. CDR1 is SNHLY, CDR2 FYNNEI, per germline. CDR3 bases: TGTGCCAGCAGTGAATCGGACAGACGCGAGCAGTACTTC. Protein sequence: CASSESDRREQYF.

The chain carries TRBV5-1 and TRBJ1-3, with TRBD1 matching over 10 bases. The V segment lost 2 bases and the J segment 3 bases; nucleotides outside the gene matches: 8. The CDR3 is made up of 17 amino acids. Germline V lookup: CDR1 SGHRS, CDR2 YFSETQ. The CDR3 loop reads CASSFGTGDIFGNTIYF. For the CDR3, the DNA is TGCGCCAGCAGCTTCGGGACAGGGGACATATTTGGAAACACCATATATTTT.

This clone was recorded only once. The chain joins TRBV4-3 to TRBJ1-2; D not resolved. Trimming removed 0 bases at V and 1 base at J, with 9 bases between. The CDR3 length is 15 residues. CDR1 and CDR2 (germline): LGHNA, YSLEER. Here the CDR3 reads CASSQDLRGNYGYTF. The CDR3 DNA follows: TGCGCCAGCAGCCAAGATTTGCGTGGTAACTATGGCTACACCTTC.

This clone was seen a single time. This chain joins TRBV5-1 and TRBJ2-3; D remains unclear. CDR1 is SGHRS and CDR2 is YFSETQ in the germline V gene. The length of the CDR3 is 12 residues. V was pared by 0 bases and J by 5 bases, with 4 bases between. The CDR3 protein is CASSLGLDTQYF. In nucleotides, the CDR3 is TGCGCCAGCAGCTTGGGACTAGATACGCAGTATTTT.

V gene TRBV24-1 combines with J gene TRBJ2-1, with TRBD1 matching over 8 bases. V lost 3 bases to trimming and J lost 5 bases; unmatched junction nucleotides: 14. Germline CDR1 KGHDR, CDR2 SFDVKD. The CDR3 totals 18 residues. CDR3 coding DNA: TGTGCCACCAGTGATCCCTGGGGGCAGGGGGCTTCCAACAATGAGCAGTTCTTC. As protein: CATSDPWGQGASNNEQFF.

V is TRBV2 and J is TRBJ1-3; D call uncertain. Trimming left V 6 bases short and J 4 bases short, with 19 bases between. The CDR3 has 16 amino acids. Germline values: CDR1 SNHLY, CDR2 FYNNEI. The CDR3 reads CASRLGKGGPGNTIYF. Here the CDR3 DNA reads TGTGCCAGCAGGTTGGGAAAAGGAGGGCCCGGAAACACCATATATTTT.

This chain connects TRBV5-4 to TRBJ2-1, with TRBD2 matching 8 bases. The ends lost 0 bases at V and 4 bases at J; junction bases unmatched: 6. This CDR3 has 16 amino acids. Germline V CDR1 and CDR2: SGHNT, YYREEE (reference sequence). The chain's CDR3 is CASSLAGGEKYNEQFF. The DNA of the CDR3 is TGTGCCAGCAGCTTGGCCGGGGGGGAGAAGTACAATGAGCAGTTCTTC.

The chain uses TRBV11-3 and TRBJ1-3, with D possibly matching TRBD1 (5 bases). This CDR3 is built from 14 residues. Looked up from germline, CDR1 is SGHNT and CDR2 is YENEEA. The V end lost 2 bases, the J end lost 1 base, and 6 bases lay between the germline ends. The CDR3 nucleotides are TGTGCCAGCAGCTTACAGGGATCTGGAAACACCATATATTTT. This encodes CASSLQGSGNTIYF.

The gene calls are TRBV6-2 or TRBV6-3 and TRBJ2-7, with D tentatively TRBD1 (7 bases). Trimming left V 5 bases short and J 6 bases short, with 23 bases between. This CDR3 is 16 amino acids long. The germline V gene has CDR1 MNHEY and CDR2 SVGEGT. The CDR3 nucleotides read TGTGCCAGCAGTCAAACAGGGGAGGCGACGCTGGGCGAGCAGTACTTC. It codes for CASSQTGEATLGEQYF.

This sequence joins TRBV10-3 and TRBJ2-7, with unresolved D. Germline values: CDR1 ENHRY, CDR2 SYGVKD. Trimming removed 4 bases from V and 2 bases from J, with 12 bases in between. This CDR3 comprises 14 residues. The CDR3 is CAISVETPAYEQYF. The CDR3 coding sequence is TGTGCCATCAGTGTAGAGACTCCCGCCTACGAGCAGTACTTC.

CDR3 DNA sequence: TGTGCCAGTAGTTCTGGGGCCTTTGACCTGGCGGATACGCAGTATTTT. Translating gives CASSSGAFDLADTQYF. The chain links TRBV19 to TRBJ2-3; D possibly corresponds to TRBD1 (5 bases). This CDR3 is 16 amino acids long. V gave up 5 bases and J gave up 6 bases, with 21 bases separating them. In germline, CDR1 is LNHDA, CDR2 SQIVND (reference sequence).